Described below is a single T cell receptor (beta chain) sequence and its context. This specimen comes from a study of shared clonotypes between healthy human individuals. Study summary: Each donor's CD4 naive and CD4 memory cells filled three plates apiece, CD8 naive two, and CD8 memory one.

The CDR3 extends over 14 amino acids. The V segment lost 4 bases and the J segment 5 bases; nucleotides outside the gene matches: 5. Per the germline V gene, CDR1 is SGHVS and CDR2 is FNYEAQ. Every subset had its genomic DNA shared out evenly among several immunoSEQ plates. Sequencing used immunoSEQ multiplex PCR; TCRdb keeps in-frame clones, though not all of them. The data contain more than 2,000,000 clones, 90% to 95% of them singletons. Healthy adults negative for HIV, lacking recent acute infections or vaccinations, served as donors. The sample was naive CD4+ T cells sorted from blood. Described subset: CD45RA+ positively selected. This TCR was recovered from a man between 18 and 29 years old in good health. This chain uses TRBV7-6 with TRBJ2-3, with TRBD1 matching 8 bases. The DNA for the CDR3 is TGTGCCAGCAGCTGGGGACAGGCAGGAGATACGCAGTATTTT. Protein: CASSWGQAGDTQYF.